This T cell receptor (beta chain) was identified in a study of T cells in localized non-small cell lung cancer. Study-level findings and limits: Overall survival was longer when the density of T cells in the blood was higher. Researchers found a median about 53 of the top 100 tumor clones in adjacent lung. In uninvolved adjacent lung, T cell clonality reached its highest value, exceeding tumor. Heterogeneity remains possible, as sequencing covered one tumor region only.

The assay was immunoSEQ multiplex PCR, and TCRdb's table has in-frame clones only and misses some. The profile shows about 54,000 clones, about four fifths of them singletons. As to this clone: The antigen is not known.

Germline CDR1 reads SGHVS; CDR2 reads FNYEAQ. The germline V and J ends were trimmed by 0 bases and 4 bases, with 10 bases remaining between them. This CDR3 comprises 15 residues. Sequences were derived from peripheral blood, sampled before any cancer treatment. The chain combines TRBV7-6 with TRBJ2-1; TRBD1 is a possible D gene (6 bases). This TCR was sampled from a female donor over 55 with stage II squamous cell lung carcinoma. The CDR3 region is CASSLAHDRYNEQFF. In nucleotides, the CDR3 is TGTGCCAGCAGCTTAGCCCATGACAGGTACAATGAGCAGTTCTTC.